Shown below are 8 T cell receptor beta chains from a single sample sequenced in a study of T cell changes during pregnancy in multiple sclerosis. Profiled with immunoSEQ multiplex PCR; TCRdb holds only in-frame clones, not every one. The table records 45,000 to 70,000 clones, about 90% of them present only once. Sample: CD4+ T cells from peripheral blood mononuclear cells, taken after pregnancy. The origin of the receptors is a female donor in good health, enrolled as a control in a pregnancy study.

This clone came up once. The chain recombines TRBV6-5 with TRBJ1-1; D is ambiguous. The V end lost 6 bases, the J end lost 0 bases, and 11 bases lay between the germline ends. CDR3 size: 14 residues. Germline CDR1 and CDR2: MNHEY and SVGAGI. The CDR3 loop reads CASSLTDMNTEAFF. The DNA of the CDR3 is TGTGCCAGCAGCCTTACAGACATGAACACTGAAGCTTTCTTT.

The count of this clone is one. The CDR3 spells CASSLNLRREAFF. DNA of the CDR3: TGTGCCAGCAGCTTAAACCTACGGCGGGAAGCTTTCTTT. The chain joins TRBV7-2 to TRBJ1-1; D not certain. V dropped 2 bases and J dropped 8 bases, with 12 bases sitting between them. The CDR3 spans 13 residues. Germline CDR1 is SGHTA and CDR2 is FQGNSA.

The chain links TRBV7-2 to TRBJ1-3, with a possible D match to TRBD1 (6 bases). Germline CDR1 reads SGHTA; CDR2 reads FQGNSA. V dropped 1 base and J dropped 0 bases, with 13 bases sitting between them. CDR3 length: 17 residues. The chain's CDR3 is CASSLDGTPSSGNTIYF. The CDR3 bases are TGTGCCAGCAGCTTAGATGGGACACCCAGCTCTGGAAACACCATATATTTT.

The chain recombines TRBV7-5 with TRBJ2-3; the table's D call, TRBD1, has no DNA check behind it. TRBV7-5 is tagged as a pseudogene. This CDR3 spans 17 amino acids. The CDR3 nucleotides are TGTGCCAGAAGCTTAGGGGTGCACGGGTGGGGCGTAGATACGCAGTATTTT. The encoded protein is CARSLGVHGWGVDTQYF.

This chain uses TRBV5-4 with TRBJ1-1, with a tentative D call TRBD1 (5 bases). The length of the CDR3 is 13 residues. V was pared by 0 bases and J by 12 bases, with 15 bases between. Per germline, CDR1 SGHNT and CDR2 YYREEE (reference sequence). CDR3 DNA sequence: TGTGCCAGCAGCTTGGAGTGGGGGGGTCGAACTTTCTTT. The encoded protein is CASSLEWGGRTFF.

The chain carries TRBV18 and TRBJ1-5, with 8 positions matching TRBD1. Losses at the gene ends were 5 bases for V and 4 bases for J; bases not matched to a gene: 7. Germline CDR1 reads KGHSH; CDR2 reads LQKENI. The CDR3 loop spans 15 amino acids. This CDR3 reads CASSGTGRFNQPQHF. In DNA form, the CDR3 reads TGTGCCAGCTCAGGGACAGGCCGATTTAATCAGCCCCAGCATTTT.

The V call is TRBV27, the J call TRBJ1-2; tentatively, D is TRBD1 (6 bases). The germline V and J ends were trimmed by 3 bases and 3 bases, with 14 bases remaining between them. The CDR3 runs to 15 residues. Germline-derived CDR1 and CDR2 are MNHEY and SMNVEV (reference sequence). CDR3 nucleotide sequence: TGTGCCAGCAGTTTCGGGGGGCGCGTTGACTATGGCTACACCTTC. It yields the protein CASSFGGRVDYGYTF.

The chain recombines TRBV7-2 with TRBJ2-3; perhaps TRBD1 as D (5 bases). Germline V CDR1 and CDR2: SGHTA, FQGNSA. The CDR3 extends over 14 amino acids. Trimming removed 5 bases at V and 6 bases at J, with 15 bases between. This CDR3 reads CASSPPGPQDTQYF. In DNA form, the CDR3 reads TGTGCCAGCAGCCCCCCAGGGCCCCAGGATACGCAGTATTTT.